The clone carrying this T cell receptor beta chain ranks as medium-sized. Antigen: not known. This entry comes from a study of identical twins. The CDR3 runs to 11 residues. Looked up from germline, CDR1 is SGHVS and CDR2 is FQNEAQ. Trimming removed 5 bases from V and 8 bases from J, with 9 bases in between. Overall study findings and caveats: Insertions were fewer in abundant cord blood beta clonotypes, whereas memory repertoires showed none of this pattern.

Carrying unique molecular identifiers, the cDNA also gained a universal primer site through template switching. TCRdb fed the 5' RACE reads into MiXCR, producing one record per CDR3 protein. The sample includes 200,000 or so distinct CDR3 sequences, 15% to 20% of them seen just once. These sequences were also reported in another study, on T cells expressing NK-cell markers. That investigation notes: Sequenced donors, eight in total, included seven who were HCMV-seropositive and one who was seronegative. Each of 5 to 7 donors carried dominant NKG2C+ clonotypes accounting for about 1.0-7.0% of CD8+ T cells.

The source of this sequence is a woman aged 18 to 35 in good health. Source material: CD8+ T cells sorted from blood. The V call is TRBV7-8, the J call TRBJ1-1; D is ambiguous. Here the CDR3 reads CASSPGLEAFF. CDR3 DNA sequence: TGTGCCAGCAGCCCGGGCCTAGAAGCTTTCTTT.